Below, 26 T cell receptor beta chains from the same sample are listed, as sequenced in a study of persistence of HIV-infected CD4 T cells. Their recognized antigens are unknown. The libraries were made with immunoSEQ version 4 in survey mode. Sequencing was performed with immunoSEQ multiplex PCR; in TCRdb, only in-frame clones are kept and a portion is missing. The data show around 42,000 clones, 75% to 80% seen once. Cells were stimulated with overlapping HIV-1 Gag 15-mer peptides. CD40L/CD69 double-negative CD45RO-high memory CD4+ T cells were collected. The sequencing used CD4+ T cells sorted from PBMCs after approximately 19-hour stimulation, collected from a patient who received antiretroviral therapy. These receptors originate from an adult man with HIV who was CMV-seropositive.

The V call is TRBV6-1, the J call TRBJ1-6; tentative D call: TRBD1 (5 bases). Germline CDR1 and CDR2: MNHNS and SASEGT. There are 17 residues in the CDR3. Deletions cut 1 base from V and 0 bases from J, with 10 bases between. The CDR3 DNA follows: TGTGCCAGCAGTGAAGACAGCAGGGTCTCCTATAATTCACCCCTCCACTTT. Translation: CASSEDSRVSYNSPLHF.

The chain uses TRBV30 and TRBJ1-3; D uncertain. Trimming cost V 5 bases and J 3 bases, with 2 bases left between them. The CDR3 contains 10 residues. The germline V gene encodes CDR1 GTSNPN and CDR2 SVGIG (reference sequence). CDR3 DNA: TGTGCCTGGCATGGAAACACCATATATTTT. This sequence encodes CAWHGNTIYF.

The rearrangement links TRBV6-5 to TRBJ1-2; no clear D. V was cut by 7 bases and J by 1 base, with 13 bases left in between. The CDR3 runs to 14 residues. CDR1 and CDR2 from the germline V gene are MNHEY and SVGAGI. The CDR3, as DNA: TGTGCCAGCAAGGTCGGGGAGGGTAACTATGGCTACACCTTC. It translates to CASKVGEGNYGYTF.

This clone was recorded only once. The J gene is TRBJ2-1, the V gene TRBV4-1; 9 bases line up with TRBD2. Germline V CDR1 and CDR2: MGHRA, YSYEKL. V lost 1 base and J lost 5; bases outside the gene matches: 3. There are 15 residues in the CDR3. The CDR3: CASSQGTSDDNEQFF. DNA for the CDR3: TGCGCCAGCAGCCAAGGGACTAGCGACGACAATGAGCAGTTCTTC.

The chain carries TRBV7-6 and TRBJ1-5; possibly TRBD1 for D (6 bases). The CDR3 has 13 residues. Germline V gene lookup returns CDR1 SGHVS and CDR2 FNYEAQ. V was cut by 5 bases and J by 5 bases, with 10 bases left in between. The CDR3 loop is CASSLSGDQPQHF. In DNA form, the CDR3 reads TGTGCCAGCAGCCTTTCAGGGGATCAGCCCCAGCATTTT.

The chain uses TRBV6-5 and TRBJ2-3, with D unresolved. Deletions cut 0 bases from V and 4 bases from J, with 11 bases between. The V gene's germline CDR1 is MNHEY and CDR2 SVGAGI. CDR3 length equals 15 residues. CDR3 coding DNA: TGTGCCAGCAGTTACTCGAAAGGCTCCCCAGATACGCAGTATTTT. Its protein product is CASSYSKGSPDTQYF.

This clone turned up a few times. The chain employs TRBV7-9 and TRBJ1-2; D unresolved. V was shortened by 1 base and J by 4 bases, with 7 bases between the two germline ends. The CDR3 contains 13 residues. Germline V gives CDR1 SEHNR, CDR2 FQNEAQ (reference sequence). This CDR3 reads CASSLESLYGYTF. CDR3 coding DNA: TGTGCCAGCAGCTTAGAGTCCCTCTATGGCTACACCTTC.

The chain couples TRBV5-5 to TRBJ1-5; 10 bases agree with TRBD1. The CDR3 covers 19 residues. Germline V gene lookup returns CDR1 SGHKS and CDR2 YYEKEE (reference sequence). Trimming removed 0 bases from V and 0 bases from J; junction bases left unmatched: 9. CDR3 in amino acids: CASSLAGQGTRFSNQPQHF. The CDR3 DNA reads TGTGCCAGCAGCTTGGCGGGACAGGGGACACGATTTAGCAATCAGCCCCAGCATTTT.

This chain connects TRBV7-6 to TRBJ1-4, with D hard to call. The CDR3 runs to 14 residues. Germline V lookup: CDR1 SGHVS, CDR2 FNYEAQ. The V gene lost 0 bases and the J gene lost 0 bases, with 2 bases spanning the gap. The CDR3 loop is CASSLAPTNEKLFF. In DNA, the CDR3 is TGTGCCAGCAGCTTAGCTCCAACTAATGAAAAACTGTTTTTT.

This chain's CDR3 is CASSFQEVGYEQYF. CDR3 in DNA: TGTGCCAGCAGCTTCCAGGAGGTCGGGTACGAGCAGTACTTC. This sequence joins TRBV7-2 and TRBJ2-7; perhaps TRBD2 as D (5 bases). Germline values: CDR1 SGHTA, CDR2 FQGNSA. V lost 3 bases and J lost 4, with 13 bases in between. This CDR3 has 14 amino acids.

The CDR3: CASSLKGDPYNEQFF. CDR3 DNA sequence: TGTGCCAGCAGCTTAAAGGGCGACCCCTACAATGAGCAGTTCTTC. This rearrangement joins TRBV7-3 to TRBJ2-1; no definite D call. V lost 1 base and J lost 2, with 9 bases in between. CDR3 length: 15 amino acids. CDR1 is SGHTA, CDR2 FQGTGA, per germline.

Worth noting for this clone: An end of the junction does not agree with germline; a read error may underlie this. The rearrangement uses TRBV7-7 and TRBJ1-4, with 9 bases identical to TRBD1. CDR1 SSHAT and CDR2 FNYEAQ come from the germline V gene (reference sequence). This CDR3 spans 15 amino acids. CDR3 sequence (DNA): TGTGCTAGCAGCAGAACAGGGGGCGCCGGGGAAAAACTGTTTTTT. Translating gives CASSRTGGAGEKLFF.

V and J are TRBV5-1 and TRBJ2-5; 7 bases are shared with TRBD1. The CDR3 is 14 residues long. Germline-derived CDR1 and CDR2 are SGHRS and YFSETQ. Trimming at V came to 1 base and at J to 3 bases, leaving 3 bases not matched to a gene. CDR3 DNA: TGCGCCAGCAGCTTGAGACAGGGAAAAGAGACCCAGTACTTC. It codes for CASSLRQGKETQYF.

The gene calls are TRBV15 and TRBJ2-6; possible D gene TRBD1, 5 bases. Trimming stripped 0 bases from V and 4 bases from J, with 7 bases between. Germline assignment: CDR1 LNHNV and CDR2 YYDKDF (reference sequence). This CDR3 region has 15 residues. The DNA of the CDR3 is TGTGCCACCAGCAGAGAACGGACAGGGGCCAACGTCCTGACTTTC. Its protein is CATSRERTGANVLTF.

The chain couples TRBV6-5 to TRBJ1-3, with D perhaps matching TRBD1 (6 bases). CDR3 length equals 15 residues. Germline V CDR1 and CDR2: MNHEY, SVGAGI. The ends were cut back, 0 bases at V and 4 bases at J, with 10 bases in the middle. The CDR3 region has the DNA TGTGCCAGCAGTTACTCGACGGGACAAGGAAACACCATATATTTT. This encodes CASSYSTGQGNTIYF.

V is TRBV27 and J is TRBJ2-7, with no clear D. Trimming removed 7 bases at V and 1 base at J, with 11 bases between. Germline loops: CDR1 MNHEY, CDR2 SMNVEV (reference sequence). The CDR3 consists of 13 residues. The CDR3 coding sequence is TGTGCCAGCAAAGAAGGTTTGTCCTACGAGCAGTACTTC. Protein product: CASKEGLSYEQYF.

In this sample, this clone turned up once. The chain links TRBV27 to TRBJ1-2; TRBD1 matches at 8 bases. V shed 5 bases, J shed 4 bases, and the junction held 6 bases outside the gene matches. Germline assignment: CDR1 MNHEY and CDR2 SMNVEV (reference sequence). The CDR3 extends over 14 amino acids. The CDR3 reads CASSIGQGRYGYTF. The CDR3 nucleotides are TGTGCCAGCAGTATCGGACAGGGACGCTATGGCTACACCTTC.

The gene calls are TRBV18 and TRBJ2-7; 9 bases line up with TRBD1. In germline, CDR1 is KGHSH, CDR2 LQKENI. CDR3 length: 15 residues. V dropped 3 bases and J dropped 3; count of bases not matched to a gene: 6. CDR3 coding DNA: TGTGCCAGCTCACCCCCCGGGACAGGGTTCTACGAGCAGTACTTC. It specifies CASSPPGTGFYEQYF.

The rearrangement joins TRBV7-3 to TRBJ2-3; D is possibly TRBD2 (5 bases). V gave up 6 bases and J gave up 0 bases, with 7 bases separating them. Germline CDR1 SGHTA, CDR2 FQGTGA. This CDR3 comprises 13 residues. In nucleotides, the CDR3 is TGTGCCAGCAGTGGCGGGAGCACAGATACGCAGTATTTT. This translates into CASSGGSTDTQYF.

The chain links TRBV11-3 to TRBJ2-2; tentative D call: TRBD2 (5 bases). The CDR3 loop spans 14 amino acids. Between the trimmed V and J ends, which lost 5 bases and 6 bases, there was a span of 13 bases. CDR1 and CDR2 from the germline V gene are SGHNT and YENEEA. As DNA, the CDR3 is TGTGCCAGCAGCCAACCGGGGATATCCGGGGAGCTGTTTTTT. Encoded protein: CASSQPGISGELFF.

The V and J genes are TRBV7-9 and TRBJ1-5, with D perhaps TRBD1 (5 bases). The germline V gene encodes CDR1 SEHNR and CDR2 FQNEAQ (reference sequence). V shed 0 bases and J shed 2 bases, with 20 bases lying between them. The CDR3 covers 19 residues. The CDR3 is CASSLARTNGGVGNQPQHF. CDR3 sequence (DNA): TGTGCCAGCAGCTTAGCGCGTACTAATGGAGGGGTCGGCAATCAGCCCCAGCATTTT.

CDR3 coding DNA: TGTGCCTGGAATTGGGATTCCACAGATACGCAGTATTTT. Translated: CAWNWDSTDTQYF. The V gene is TRBV30, the J gene TRBJ2-3; D gene unclear. The CDR3 has 13 amino acids. V lost 4 bases to trimming and J lost 2 bases, with 10 bases between them. Looked up from germline, CDR1 is GTSNPN and CDR2 is SVGIG (reference sequence).

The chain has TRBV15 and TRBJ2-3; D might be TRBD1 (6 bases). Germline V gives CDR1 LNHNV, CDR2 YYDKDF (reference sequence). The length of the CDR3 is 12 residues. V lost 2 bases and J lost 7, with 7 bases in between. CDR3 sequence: CATSRTGNTQYF. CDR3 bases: TGTGCCACCAGCAGAACAGGGAATACGCAGTATTTT.

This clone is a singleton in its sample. CDR3 amino acids: CASSLGLGGGQETQYF. CDR3 DNA: TGTGCCAGCAGCTTAGGTCTCGGCGGGGGGCAAGAGACCCAGTACTTC. This chain connects TRBV7-2 to TRBJ2-5, with TRBD2 matching 8 bases. CDR1 SGHTA and CDR2 FQGNSA come from the germline V gene. This CDR3 region has 16 residues. V lost 1 base and J lost 2; bases outside the gene matches: 6.

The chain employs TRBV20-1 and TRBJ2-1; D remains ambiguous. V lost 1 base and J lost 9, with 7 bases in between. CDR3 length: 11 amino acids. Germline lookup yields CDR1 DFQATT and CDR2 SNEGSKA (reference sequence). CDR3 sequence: CSARGLAEQFF. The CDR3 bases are TGCAGTGCTAGAGGGCTCGCTGAGCAGTTCTTC.

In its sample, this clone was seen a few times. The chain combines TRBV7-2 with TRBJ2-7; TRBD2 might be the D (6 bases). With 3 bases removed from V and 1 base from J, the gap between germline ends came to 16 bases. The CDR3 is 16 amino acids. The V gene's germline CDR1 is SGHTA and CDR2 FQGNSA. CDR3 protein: CASSFGGTTRSYEQYF. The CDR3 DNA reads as TGTGCCAGCAGCTTCGGCGGGACCACGAGGTCCTACGAGCAGTACTTC.